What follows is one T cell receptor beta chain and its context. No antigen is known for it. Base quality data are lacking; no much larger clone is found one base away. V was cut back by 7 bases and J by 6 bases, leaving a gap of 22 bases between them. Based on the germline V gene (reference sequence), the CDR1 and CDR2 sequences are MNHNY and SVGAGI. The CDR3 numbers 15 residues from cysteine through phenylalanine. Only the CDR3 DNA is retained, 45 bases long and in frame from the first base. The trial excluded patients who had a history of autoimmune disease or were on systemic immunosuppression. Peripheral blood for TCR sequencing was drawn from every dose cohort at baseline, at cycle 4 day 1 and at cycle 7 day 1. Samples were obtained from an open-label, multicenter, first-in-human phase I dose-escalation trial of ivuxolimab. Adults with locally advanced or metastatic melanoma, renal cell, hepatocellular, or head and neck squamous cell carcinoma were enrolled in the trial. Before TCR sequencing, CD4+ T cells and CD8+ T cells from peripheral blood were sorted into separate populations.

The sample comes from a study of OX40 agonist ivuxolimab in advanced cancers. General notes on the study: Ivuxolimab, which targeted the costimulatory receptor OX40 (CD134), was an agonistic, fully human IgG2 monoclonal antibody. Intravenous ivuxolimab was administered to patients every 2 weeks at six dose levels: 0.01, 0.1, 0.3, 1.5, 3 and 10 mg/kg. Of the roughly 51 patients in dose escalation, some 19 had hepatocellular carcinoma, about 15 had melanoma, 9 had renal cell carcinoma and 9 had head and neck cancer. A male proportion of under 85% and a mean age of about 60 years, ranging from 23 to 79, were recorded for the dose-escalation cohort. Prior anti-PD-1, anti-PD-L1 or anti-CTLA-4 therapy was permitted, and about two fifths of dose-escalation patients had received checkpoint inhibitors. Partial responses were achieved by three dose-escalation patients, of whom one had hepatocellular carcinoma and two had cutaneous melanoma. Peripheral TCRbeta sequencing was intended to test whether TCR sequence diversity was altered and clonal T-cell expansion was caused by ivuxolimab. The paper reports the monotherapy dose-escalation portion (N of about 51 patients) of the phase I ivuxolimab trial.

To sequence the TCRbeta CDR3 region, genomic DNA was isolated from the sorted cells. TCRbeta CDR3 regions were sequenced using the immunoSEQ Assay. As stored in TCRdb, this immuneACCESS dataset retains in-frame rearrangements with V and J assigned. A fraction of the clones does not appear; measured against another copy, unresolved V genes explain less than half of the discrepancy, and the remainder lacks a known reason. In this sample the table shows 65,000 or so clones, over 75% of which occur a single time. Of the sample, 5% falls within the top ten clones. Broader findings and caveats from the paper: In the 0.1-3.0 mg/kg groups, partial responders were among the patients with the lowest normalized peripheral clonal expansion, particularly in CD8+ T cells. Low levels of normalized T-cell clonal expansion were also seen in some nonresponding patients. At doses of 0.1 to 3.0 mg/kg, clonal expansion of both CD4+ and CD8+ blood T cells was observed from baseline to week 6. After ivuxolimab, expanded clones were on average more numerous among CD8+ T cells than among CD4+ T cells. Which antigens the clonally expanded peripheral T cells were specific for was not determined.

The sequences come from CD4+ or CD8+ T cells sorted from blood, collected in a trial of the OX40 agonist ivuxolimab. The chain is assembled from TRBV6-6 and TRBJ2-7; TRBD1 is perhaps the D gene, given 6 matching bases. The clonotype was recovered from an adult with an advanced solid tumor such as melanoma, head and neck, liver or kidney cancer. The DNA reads TGTGCCAGCACCAAGGACAGAGCGTTCCCCTCCGAGCAGTACTTC. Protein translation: CASTKDRAFPSEQYF.